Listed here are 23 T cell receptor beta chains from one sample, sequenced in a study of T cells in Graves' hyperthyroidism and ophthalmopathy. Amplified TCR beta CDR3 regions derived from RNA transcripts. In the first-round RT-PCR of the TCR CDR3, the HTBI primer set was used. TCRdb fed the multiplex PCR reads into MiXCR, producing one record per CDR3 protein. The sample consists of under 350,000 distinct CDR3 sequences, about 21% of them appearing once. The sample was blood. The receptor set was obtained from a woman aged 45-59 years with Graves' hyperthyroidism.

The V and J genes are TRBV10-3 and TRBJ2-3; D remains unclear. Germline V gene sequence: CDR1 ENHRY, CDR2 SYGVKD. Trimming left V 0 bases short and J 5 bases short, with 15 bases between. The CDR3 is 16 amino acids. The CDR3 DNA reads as TGTGCCATCAGTGAGTCGTTCGGGTTAGCTGGAGATACGCAGTATTTT. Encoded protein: CAISESFGLAGDTQYF.

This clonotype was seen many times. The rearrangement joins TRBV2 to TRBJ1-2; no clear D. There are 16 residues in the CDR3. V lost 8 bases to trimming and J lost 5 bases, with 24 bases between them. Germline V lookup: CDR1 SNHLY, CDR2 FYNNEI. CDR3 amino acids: CASDGLAIPGGYGYTF. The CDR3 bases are TGTGCCAGCGACGGGCTGGCCATCCCTGGAGGTTATGGCTACACCTTC.

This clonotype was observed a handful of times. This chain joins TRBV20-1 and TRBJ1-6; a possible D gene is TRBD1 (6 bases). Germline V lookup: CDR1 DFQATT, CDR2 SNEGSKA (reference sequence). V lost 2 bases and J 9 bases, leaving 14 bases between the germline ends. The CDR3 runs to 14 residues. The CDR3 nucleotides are TGCAGTGCTAGAACCCCAGGGGTATCTTCACCCCTCCACTTT. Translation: CSARTPGVSSPLHF.

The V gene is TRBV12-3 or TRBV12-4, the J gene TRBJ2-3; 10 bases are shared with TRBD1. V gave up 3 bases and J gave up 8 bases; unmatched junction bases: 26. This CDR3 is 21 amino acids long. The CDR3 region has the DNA TGTGCCAGCAGTTTTAATTCGGGGTTTGCGGACAGGGGGTATATTCCCGGTACGCAGTATTTT. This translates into CASSFNSGFADRGYIPGTQYF.

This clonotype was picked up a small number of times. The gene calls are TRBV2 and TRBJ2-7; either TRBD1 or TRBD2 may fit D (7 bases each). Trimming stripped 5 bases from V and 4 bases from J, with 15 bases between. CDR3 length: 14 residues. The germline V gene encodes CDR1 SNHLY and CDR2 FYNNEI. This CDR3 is CASSPQGGAYEQYF. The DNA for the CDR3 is TGTGCCAGCAGTCCCCAGGGGGGGGCTTACGAGCAGTACTTC.

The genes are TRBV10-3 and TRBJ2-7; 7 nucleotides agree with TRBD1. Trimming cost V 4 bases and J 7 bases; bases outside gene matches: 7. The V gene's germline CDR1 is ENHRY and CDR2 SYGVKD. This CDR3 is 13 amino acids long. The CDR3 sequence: CAISVATGKEQYF. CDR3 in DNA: TGTGCCATCAGTGTTGCGACAGGGAAAGAGCAGTACTTC.

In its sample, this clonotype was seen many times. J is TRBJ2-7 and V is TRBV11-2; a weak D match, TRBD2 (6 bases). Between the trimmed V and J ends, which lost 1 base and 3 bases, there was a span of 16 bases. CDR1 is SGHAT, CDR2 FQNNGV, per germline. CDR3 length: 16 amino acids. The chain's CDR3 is CASSLGREGPNYEQYF. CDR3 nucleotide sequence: TGTGCCAGCAGCTTAGGGCGGGAAGGGCCGAACTACGAGCAGTACTTC.

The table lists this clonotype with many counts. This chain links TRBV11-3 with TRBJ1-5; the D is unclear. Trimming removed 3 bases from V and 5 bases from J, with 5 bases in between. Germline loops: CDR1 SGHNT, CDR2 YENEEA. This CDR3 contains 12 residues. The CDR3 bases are TGTGCCAGCAGCTTTCGGGATCAGCCCCAGCATTTT. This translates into CASSFRDQPQHF.

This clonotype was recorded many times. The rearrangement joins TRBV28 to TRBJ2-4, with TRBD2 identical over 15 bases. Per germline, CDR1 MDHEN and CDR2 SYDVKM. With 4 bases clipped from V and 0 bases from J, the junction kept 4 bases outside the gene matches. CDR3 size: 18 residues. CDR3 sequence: CASSWTSGGDIAKNIQYF. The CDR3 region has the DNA TGTGCCAGCAGTTGGACTAGCGGGGGGGATATAGCCAAAAACATTCAGTACTTC.

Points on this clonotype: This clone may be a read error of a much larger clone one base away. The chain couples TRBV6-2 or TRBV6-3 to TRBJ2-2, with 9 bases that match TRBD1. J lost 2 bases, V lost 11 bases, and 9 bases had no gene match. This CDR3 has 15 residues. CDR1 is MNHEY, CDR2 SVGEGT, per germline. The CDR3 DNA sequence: TGTGCCCGCACCCACAGGGGGCGTAACACCGGGGAGCTGTTTTTT. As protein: CARTHRGRNTGELFF.

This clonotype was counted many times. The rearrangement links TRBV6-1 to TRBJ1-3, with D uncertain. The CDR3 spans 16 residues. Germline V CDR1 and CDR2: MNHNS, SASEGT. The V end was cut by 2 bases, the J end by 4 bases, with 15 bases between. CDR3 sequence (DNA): TGTGCCAGCAGTGAACAATTGGGAGTTCCGGGAAACACCATATATTTT. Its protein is CASSEQLGVPGNTIYF.

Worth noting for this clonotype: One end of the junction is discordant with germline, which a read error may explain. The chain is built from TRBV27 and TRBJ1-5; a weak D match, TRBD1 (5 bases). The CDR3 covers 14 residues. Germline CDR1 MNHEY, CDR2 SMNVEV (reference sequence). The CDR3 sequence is CAISPLWGVQPQHF. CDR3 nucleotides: TGTGCCATCAGTCCCCTGTGGGGCGTGCAGCCCCAGCATTTT.

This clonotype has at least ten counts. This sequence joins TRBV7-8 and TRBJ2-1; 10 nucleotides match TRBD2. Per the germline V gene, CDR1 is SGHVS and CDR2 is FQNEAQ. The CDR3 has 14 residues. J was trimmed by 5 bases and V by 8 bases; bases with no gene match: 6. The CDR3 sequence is CASGSGLANNEQFF. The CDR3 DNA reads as TGTGCCAGCGGCTCGGGACTAGCGAACAATGAGCAGTTCTTC.

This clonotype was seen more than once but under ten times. This CDR3 reads CASSLSDRGANSPLHF. The DNA for the CDR3 is TGTGCCAGCAGCTTGTCGGACAGGGGAGCAAATTCACCCCTCCACTTT. The V call is TRBV5-8, the J call TRBJ1-6; 9 bases match TRBD1. The CDR3 extends over 16 amino acids. Germline CDR1 reads SGHTS; CDR2 reads YDEGEE. J was trimmed by 7 bases and V by 1 base; bases with no gene match: 6.

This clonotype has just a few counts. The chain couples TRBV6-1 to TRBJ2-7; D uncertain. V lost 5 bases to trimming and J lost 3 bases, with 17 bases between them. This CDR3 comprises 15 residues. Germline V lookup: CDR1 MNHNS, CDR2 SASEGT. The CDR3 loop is CASSKERWANYEQYF. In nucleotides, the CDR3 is TGTGCCAGCAGTAAGGAAAGGTGGGCGAACTACGAGCAGTACTTC.

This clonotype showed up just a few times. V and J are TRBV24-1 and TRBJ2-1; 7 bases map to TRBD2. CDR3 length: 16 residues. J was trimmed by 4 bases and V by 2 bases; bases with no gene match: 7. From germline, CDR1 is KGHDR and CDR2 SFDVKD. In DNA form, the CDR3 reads TGTGCCACCAGTGATTCTCTAGCGGATTATTACAATGAGCAGTTCTTC. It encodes CATSDSLADYYNEQFF.

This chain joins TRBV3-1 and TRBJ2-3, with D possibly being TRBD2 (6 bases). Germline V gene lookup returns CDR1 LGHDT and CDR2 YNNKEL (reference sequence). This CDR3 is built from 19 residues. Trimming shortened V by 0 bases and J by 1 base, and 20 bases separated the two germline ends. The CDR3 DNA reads TGTGCCAGCAGCCAAGAAAGGACGGAGGGCCGGCAGCGCACAGATACGCAGTATTTT. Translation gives CASSQERTEGRQRTDTQYF.

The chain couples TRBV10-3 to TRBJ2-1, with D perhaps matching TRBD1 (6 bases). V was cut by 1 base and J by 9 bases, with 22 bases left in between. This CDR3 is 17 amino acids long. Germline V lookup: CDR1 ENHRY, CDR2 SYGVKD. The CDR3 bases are TGTGCCATCAGTGAGTTCGGGCTGGCCCAAAGAGGGGGTGAGCAGTTCTTC. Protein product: CAISEFGLAQRGGEQFF.

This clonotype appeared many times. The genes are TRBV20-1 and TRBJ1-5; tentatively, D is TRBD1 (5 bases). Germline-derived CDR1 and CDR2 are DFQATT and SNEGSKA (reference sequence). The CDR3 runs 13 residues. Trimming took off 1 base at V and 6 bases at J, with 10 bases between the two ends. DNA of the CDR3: TGCAGTGCTAGAGTTGGGGCGGGTCAGCCCCAGCATTTT. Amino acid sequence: CSARVGAGQPQHF.

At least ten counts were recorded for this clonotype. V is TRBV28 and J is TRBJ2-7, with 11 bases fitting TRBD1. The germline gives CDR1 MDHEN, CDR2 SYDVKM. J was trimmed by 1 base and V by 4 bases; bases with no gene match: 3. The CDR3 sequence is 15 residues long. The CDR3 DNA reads TGTGCCAGCAGTTCCTGGGACAGGGGGTCCTACGAGCAGTACTTC. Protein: CASSSWDRGSYEQYF.

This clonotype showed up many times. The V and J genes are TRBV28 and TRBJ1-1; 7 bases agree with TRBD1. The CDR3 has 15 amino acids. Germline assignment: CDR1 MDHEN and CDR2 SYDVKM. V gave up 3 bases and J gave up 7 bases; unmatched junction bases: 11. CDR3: CASSFPTGAKVEAFF. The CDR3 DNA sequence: TGTGCCAGCAGTTTCCCCACAGGGGCGAAGGTTGAAGCTTTCTTT.

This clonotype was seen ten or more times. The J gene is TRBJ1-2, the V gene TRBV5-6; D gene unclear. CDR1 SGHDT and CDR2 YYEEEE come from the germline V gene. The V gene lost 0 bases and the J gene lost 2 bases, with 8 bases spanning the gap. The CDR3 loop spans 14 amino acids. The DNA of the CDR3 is TGTGCCAGCAGCTTGGATCGCAGAAACTATGGCTACACCTTC. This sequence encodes CASSLDRRNYGYTF.

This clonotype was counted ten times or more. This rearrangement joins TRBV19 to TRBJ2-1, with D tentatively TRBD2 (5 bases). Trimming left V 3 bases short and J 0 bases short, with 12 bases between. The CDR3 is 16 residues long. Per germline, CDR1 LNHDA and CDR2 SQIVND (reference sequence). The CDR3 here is CASSIGERASYNEQFF. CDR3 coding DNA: TGTGCCAGTAGTATCGGAGAGAGGGCCTCCTACAATGAGCAGTTCTTC.